This is a list of T cell receptor beta chains from one sample in a study of blood T cells in healthy people across ages. TCRdb redid the calling of the 5' RACE reads with MiXCR, one entry per CDR3 protein. In the table there are hundreds of thousands of distinct CDR3 sequences, 58% of which are singletons. Sequenced material: blood. Receptor source: a man aged 60-69 years in good health. CDR3s leave out the opening cysteine and the closing phenylalanine or tryptophan. Rows may omit the clone size; those that give it use once, few, many or a size class.

TRBV28,TRBJ2-5,-,ASKPSWTSGGTQY
TRBV6-6,TRBJ1-2,few,ASRYPSGTGAYGYT
TRBV6-2/TRBV6-3,TRBJ2-1,-,ASSYHNEQF
TRBV7-9,TRBJ2-5,-,ASSLERGAYQETQY
TRBV18,TRBJ2-5,-,ASSPRTDLGTQY
TRBV20-1,TRBJ2-1,once,SAPPLRPYNEQF
TRBV20-1,TRBJ1-5,-,SASAARGSVQPQH
TRBV4-2,-,-,ASNGGGGAKTQY
TRBV7-9,TRBJ2-5,-,AVSSGAQLYQETQY
TRBV20-1,-,-,SAEEGTGWQTQY
TRBV12-3/TRBV12-4,TRBJ2-7,once,ASSLAGGPIEQY
TRBV5-1,TRBJ2-1,-,ASSLVGENAGEQF
TRBV6-5,TRBJ2-5,-,ASSSGTTGETQY
TRBV20-1,TRBJ1-4,-,SARDGGYQGEKLF
TRBV25-1,TRBJ2-5,few,ASARGVGETQY
TRBV3-1,TRBJ1-2,-,ASSHEGGST
TRBV6-6,TRBJ1-5,-,ASSYSHAGNQPQH
TRBV2,TRBJ1-2,-,ASSQGQDNYGYT
TRBV7-9,TRBJ2-3,-,ATNKQVSDTQY
TRBV7-2,TRBJ1-2,once,ASSLTPGDGYI
TRBV29-1,TRBJ1-5,-,SALWGNQPQH
TRBV10-3,TRBJ1-1,-,AISGWRDTEAF
TRBV28,-,-,ARIPQDPFYEQY
TRBV6-5,TRBJ1-2,-,ASSYWGDWEAGYT